This entry describes one TCR beta chain. Its cognate antigen has yet to be identified. Within one base of it there is no much larger clone, and no base qualities were kept. The library was made by RT-PCR. Sequencing was carried out with a NextSeq 550. TCRdb reprocessed the public reads (quality trimming at Q25 with fastp, clone calling with MiXCR) and kept in-frame beta chains. Rows are combined by CDR3 protein, so each entry shows the most common genes and DNA. In this sample the table shows roughly 940,000 distinct CDR3 sequences, approximately 19% of which occur a single time. The ten largest make up around 6% of the sample. The germline V gene yields SGHTA for CDR1 and FQGNSA for CDR2. Trimming takes 5 bases from V and 4 bases from J, and the germline ends sit 18 bases apart. Including cysteine and phenylalanine, the CDR3 has 16 amino acids. Solely the CDR3 DNA is kept, with 48 bases framed from the first base.

This specimen belongs to a study of patients and donors after allogeneic stem cell transplantation (TCRdb year 2020). Sequenced: blood, either unsorted or a sorted T cell fraction (not recorded which). This receptor was identified in a human donor who was either an allogeneic HSCT recipient or a stem cell or donor lymphocyte infusion donor (not recorded which). It is not recorded whose cells these are; they may come from a transplant donor. The sequence links TRBV7-2 to TRBJ2-1; matching of 5 bases hints at TRBD1 as the D gene. The CDR3 reads as follows: CASSPQGTRSYNEQFF. The nucleotides are TGTGCCAGCAGCCCTCAGGGTACCCGCTCTTACAATGAGCAGTTCTTC.